Listed below are T cell receptor beta chains from one sample, sequenced in a study of blood T cell repertoires in COVID-19. This table comes from immunoSEQ multiplex PCR, and its TCRdb copy is limited to in-frame clones, with some not included. The repertoire consists of 55,000 to 85,000 clones, with approximately 86% occurring once and the leading ten covering 9.5% to 15%. Material: peripheral blood. These TCRs come from a human donor in a cohort sampled during active COVID-19. Each CDR3 is given with its conserved first and last residue. The D gene is left open where the match is weak. Not all rows give a size; the values are once, few, many and, for expanded clones, a class.

j_call v_call d_call clone_size cdr3_length cdr3_aa cdr3_nt
TRBJ1-5 TRBV7-2 TRBD1 - 15 CASSLGPGGYQPQHF TGTGCCAGCAGCTTAGGCCCAGGGGGCTATCAGCCCCAGCATTTT
TRBJ2-5 TRBV7-2 TRBD2 few 14 CASSSGLAYETQYF TGTGCCAGCAGCTCGGGACTAGCTTACGAGACCCAGTACTTC
TRBJ2-6 TRBV5-6 TRBD1 - 17 CASSFLGQASGANVLTF TGTGCCAGCAGCTTCCTAGGACAGGCTTCTGGGGCCAACGTCCTGACTTTC
TRBJ2-5 TRBV5-4 - - 14 CASSLRQSAETQYF TGTGCCAGCAGCTTACGACAGTCTGCGGAGACCCAGTACTTC
TRBJ2-7 TRBV7-8 TRBD2 - 14 CASGRGGRAYEQYF TGTGCCAGTGGCCGGGGGGGCCGGGCTTACGAGCAGTACTTC
TRBJ2-7 TRBV5-6 TRBD1 - 14 CASSVRDRSYEQYF TGTGCCAGCAGCGTCCGGGACAGGTCGTACGAGCAGTACTTC
TRBJ2-3 TRBV4-2 TRBD2 many 16 CASSQEGTSGGDTQYF TGTGCCAGCAGCCAAGAAGGGACTAGCGGGGGGGATACGCAGTATTTT
TRBJ2-7 TRBV18 TRBD2 - 16 CASSPPGLAGVGEQYF TGTGCCAGCTCACCACCCGGACTAGCGGGGGTGGGAGAGCAGTACTTC
TRBJ1-1 TRBV7-2 - - 14 CASSLVVGVAEAFF TGTGCCAGCAGCTTAGTGGTAGGGGTCGCTGAAGCTTTCTTT
TRBJ2-7 TRBV5-4 TRBD1 - 15 CASSLRGQALYEQYF TGTGCCAGCAGCTTACGAGGACAGGCGCTATACGAGCAGTACTTC
TRBJ1-2 TRBV4-3 - - 17 CASSQAGSGVANYGYTF TGCGCCAGCAGCCAAGCAGGTAGCGGGGTGGCTAACTATGGCTACACCTTC
TRBJ1-1 TRBV6-5 - - 12 CASSYGGAEAFF TGTGCCAGCAGTTACGGCGGGGCTGAAGCTTTCTTT
TRBJ2-7 TRBV18 TRBD1 once 15 CASSPTLQGLGEQYF TGTGCCAGCTCTCCGACCCTACAGGGGTTGGGTGAGCAGTACTTC
TRBJ2-1 TRBV5-1 TRBD1 - 16 CASSPALGQLYNEQFF TGCGCCAGCAGCCCGGCTCTGGGACAGCTCTACAATGAGCAGTTCTTC
TRBJ2-7 TRBV10-3 TRBD2 - 12 CASSGAAYEQYF TGTGCCAGTAGCGGGGCTGCCTACGAGCAGTACTTC
TRBJ1-2 TRBV27 - - 16 CASSPTSREPNYGYTF TGTGCCAGCAGTCCCACCTCCCGGGAGCCTAACTATGGCTACACCTTC